Listed below are T cell receptor beta chains from one sample, sequenced in a study of T cell responses to AZD1222 COVID-19 vaccine. Repertoires were generated with immunoSEQ multiplex PCR, while TCRdb's copy carries only in-frame clones and drops some. The table records around 120,000 clones, about 90% of them present only once. The material was peripheral blood, obtained on day 0 of AZD1222 vaccination. Every receptor here comes from an adult in good health. CDR3s include the opening cysteine and the closing phenylalanine or tryptophan. Each record gives: V gene, CDR3 protein.

v_call: TRBV11-2; cdr3_aa: CASSLVQGTSDYGYTF
v_call: TRBV28; cdr3_aa: CASSGQWPELFF
v_call: TRBV2; cdr3_aa: CASSATSGDQPQHF
v_call: TRBV7-9; cdr3_aa: CASSFSGGPTDTQYF
v_call: TRBV7-9; cdr3_aa: CASSSGTTAHHTQYF
v_call: TRBV24-1; cdr3_aa: CATSDSRSVQETQYF
v_call: TRBV6-5; cdr3_aa: CASSKQGRRQPQHF
v_call: TRBV11-2; cdr3_aa: CASSFPGQGIDNEQFF
v_call: TRBV9; cdr3_aa: CASSVDETGDHEQYF
v_call: TRBV5-5; cdr3_aa: CASSRVSYGYTF
v_call: TRBV12-3/TRBV12-4; cdr3_aa: CASSKLGQAFF
v_call: TRBV5-1; cdr3_aa: CASTVAGQNTEAFF
v_call: TRBV5-1; cdr3_aa: CASSLVAGNTDTQYF
v_call: TRBV5-5; cdr3_aa: CASSSWTFLAKNIQYF
v_call: TRBV28; cdr3_aa: CASRGGGAFGGYTF
v_call: TRBV28; cdr3_aa: CASSLGTGEGYGYTF
v_call: TRBV5-5; cdr3_aa: CASSRGQNFNQPQHF
v_call: TRBV15; cdr3_aa: CATSRAGDYGYTF
v_call: TRBV19; cdr3_aa: CASNPRGFTNEKLFF
v_call: TRBV7-2; cdr3_aa: CASSLMPNTIYF
v_call: TRBV6-5; cdr3_aa: CASRFDSGGIYGYTF
v_call: TRBV28; cdr3_aa: CASKMGGSTYEQYF
v_call: TRBV7-8; cdr3_aa: CASSFPRTYNNEQFF
v_call: TRBV10-3; cdr3_aa: CAISDPSGVGFTGELFF
v_call: TRBV18; cdr3_aa: CASSLHSAQPQHF
v_call: TRBV10-3; cdr3_aa: CAISESTGLKGGYTF
v_call: TRBV5-1; cdr3_aa: CASSLMTDQPQHF
v_call: TRBV30; cdr3_aa: CAWRVKRLAVYEQYF
v_call: TRBV7-3; cdr3_aa: CASSPGTPGAGELFF
v_call: TRBV11-2; cdr3_aa: CASSPNLYGYTF
v_call: TRBV4-2; cdr3_aa: CASSQEVQFYEQYF
v_call: TRBV9; cdr3_aa: CASSVDRGSYGYTF
v_call: TRBV5-4; cdr3_aa: CASSSDLSETQYF
v_call: TRBV30; cdr3_aa: CAWSKTLTGELFF
v_call: TRBV6-1; cdr3_aa: CASSEGQGYQPQHF
v_call: TRBV30; cdr3_aa: CAYQDRGGTRNTGELFF